This TCR beta chain was captured by sequencing in a study of human T cells and chemical hapten exposure. Findings and caveats of the study: Large CDR3 similarity clusters arose significantly more often from expanded TCRs than from controls. Donors were affected by alopecia, so their immune reaction might vary from that of healthy individuals.

The CDR3 is 14 amino acids. Trimming stripped 1 base from V and 10 bases from J, with 14 bases between. Germline CDR1 DFQATT, CDR2 SNEGSKA (reference sequence). As for time point: pre-sensitization, week 0. Treatment described: therapeutic diphenylcyclopropenone sensitization with weekly scalp DPC. TCRdb fed the RACE reads into MiXCR, producing one record per CDR3 protein. Here the sample spans some 400,000 distinct CDR3 sequences, 5.1% being singletons. Points on this clonotype: Its target is unknown.

This chain connects TRBV20-1 to TRBJ1-6; D is ambiguous. The TCR originated in a woman aged 50 to 60 with alopecia areata. Some clones in this sample may be carry-over from other donors' samples. The material sequenced was whole blood, taken in connection with sensitization to the hapten diphenylcyclopropenone (DPC). The DNA of the CDR3 is TGCAGTGCTAGAGTCAACACGTTATACTCACCCCTCCACTTT. It yields the protein CSARVNTLYSPLHF.